These 25 T cell receptor beta chains were all obtained from the same sample, sequenced in a study of tumor-infiltrating lymphocytes in oesophageal squamous cell carcinoma. TCRdb independently ran MiXCR on the PCR reads; one entry per CDR3 protein. The sample yields 15,000 to 20,000 distinct CDR3 sequences, 40% to 55% seen once. The material sequenced was esophageal tumor tissue. These TCRs come from a male donor with esophageal squamous cell carcinoma.

CDR3 DNA sequence: TGTGCCTCGACCGATTCACCCCCGGCTTTCTTT. Translation gives CASTDSPPAFF. The chain is built from TRBV6-6 and TRBJ1-1; no reliable D call. Per the germline V gene, CDR1 is MNHNY and CDR2 is SVGAGI (reference sequence). Trimming cost V 11 bases and J 11 bases, with 18 bases left between them. This CDR3 region has 11 residues.

The rearrangement uses TRBV7-3 and TRBJ2-7; D not certain. TRBJ2-1 matches the DNA end more closely, so the J call is doubtful. Germline V gene lookup returns CDR1 SGHTA and CDR2 FQGTGA. The CDR3 is 15 residues long. CDR3 sequence reads: CASSPIVAVPGEQFF. CDR3 nucleotide sequence: TGTGCCAGCAGCCCCATCGTCGCTGTCCCGGGTGAGCAGTTCTTC.

In the case of this clonotype: Likely a read error: the CDR3 ends without its conserved phenylalanine or tryptophan. It is unclear where the CDR3 begins or ends on the DNA, so no DNA is shown, and the CDR3 is as TCRdb lists it. The V gene is TRBV19, the J gene TRBJ2-7; whether TRBD1, the table's D call, matches the DNA was not checked. Germline V CDR1 and CDR2: LNHDA, SQIVND (reference sequence). The CDR3 spans 16 amino acids, including both terminal residues. This CDR3 reads CASSGRDRSYGYTFGS.

The J gene is TRBJ2-4, the V gene TRBV6-6; 9 bases match TRBD1. The tail of the sequence fits TRBJ1-2 better, so the J call may be wrong. The V gene's germline CDR1 is MNHNY and CDR2 SVGAGI (reference sequence). The CDR3 consists of 11 residues. For the CDR3, the DNA is TGTGCCAGCGGTACAGGGGGCGGCTACACCTTC. Translated: CASGTGGGYTF.

This clonotype was picked up a small number of times. As DNA, the CDR3 is TGTGCCAGCAGCTTCACAGGGGCCACTGAAGCTTTCTTT. Amino acid sequence: CASSFTGATEAFF. The J gene is TRBJ1-1, the V gene TRBV7-8, with 7 nucleotides matching TRBD1. This CDR3 region has 13 residues. Losses at the gene ends were 3 bases for V and 4 bases for J; bases not matched to a gene: 2. The V gene's germline CDR1 is SGHVS and CDR2 FQNEAQ.

The CDR3 DNA follows: TGTGCCAGCAGTTTAGTTCGCAGGGTTGAGCAGTACTTC. Encoded protein: CASSLVRRVEQYF. The V gene is TRBV28, the J gene TRBJ2-1; possible D gene TRBD1, 5 bases. Near its end, the DNA agrees better with TRBJ2-7, so the J call may be wrong. This CDR3 has 13 amino acids. The germline V gene encodes CDR1 MDHEN and CDR2 SYDVKM.

There are a few counts of this clonotype. This may be a read error, as it is one base from a much larger clone. The chain combines TRBV27 with TRBJ2-5; either TRBD1 or TRBD2 may fit D (5 bases each). V lost 5 bases to trimming and J lost 11 bases, with 18 bases between them. Germline-derived CDR1 and CDR2 are MNHEY and SMNVEV (reference sequence). The CDR3 is made up of 13 amino acids. The CDR3 bases are TGTGCCAGCAGTCCGGGACCTGGGGGTGAGCAGTACTTC. Its translation: CASSPGPGGEQYF.

This clonotype is deemed large. The V gene is TRBV7-2, the J gene TRBJ2-6, with D perhaps matching TRBD2 (6 bases). Germline V lookup: CDR1 SGHTA, CDR2 FQGNSA. The CDR3 contains 20 residues. The V end lost 1 base, the J end lost 0 bases, and 19 bases lay between the germline ends. The CDR3, as DNA: TGTGCCAGCAGCTTAGAACGACCGGGACTGTTATCCTCTGGGGCCAACGTCCTGACTTTC. This codes for CASSLERPGLLSSGANVLTF.

Regarding this clonotype: The germline gene is not matched at one end of the junction; a read error may be the cause. The chain couples TRBV6-5 to TRBJ2-1; the match to TRBD2 covers 12 bases. Germline CDR1 MNHEY, CDR2 SVGAGI. The length of the CDR3 is 16 residues. The DNA of the CDR3 is TGTGCCATCAGTTTAGGGACTAGCGGGCGAGACAATGAGCAGTTCTTC. This codes for CAISLGTSGRDNEQFF.

V gene TRBV12-5 combines with J gene TRBJ2-1, with D perhaps TRBD2 (6 bases). The DNA end is a closer match to TRBJ2-7, so the J assignment may be wrong. The CDR3 extends over 12 amino acids. The germline V gene has CDR1 LGHNT and CDR2 FRNRAP. CDR3 amino acids: CASGVGSNEQYF. The CDR3 coding sequence is TGTGCTAGTGGGGTCGGGAGCAATGAGCAGTACTTC.

This clonotype was seen ten or more times. The genes are TRBV6-1 and TRBJ2-5, with D uncertain. With 5 bases removed from V and 5 bases from J, the gap between germline ends came to 6 bases. Germline CDR1 reads MNHNS; CDR2 reads SASEGT. The CDR3 is 11 amino acids. CDR3 amino acids: CASSYWETQYF. In nucleotides, the CDR3 is TGTGCCAGCAGTTATTGGGAGACCCAGTACTTC.

The chain recombines TRBV12-3 or TRBV12-4 with TRBJ2-1, with 10 positions matching TRBD2. Matching the DNA end better, TRBJ2-7 makes the J call doubtful. The CDR3 runs 14 residues. The CDR3 DNA follows: TGTGCCAGCAGCCTAGCGGGAGCCATCCACGAGCAGTACTTC. This codes for CASSLAGAIHEQYF.

The chain is built from TRBV7-6 and TRBJ2-3; D is unresolved. Germline-derived CDR1 and CDR2 are SGHVS and FNYEAQ. Trimming removed 5 bases at V and 5 bases at J, with 11 bases between. This CDR3 has 13 amino acids. The CDR3 here is CASSPGLGDTQYF. CDR3 sequence (DNA): TGTGCCAGCAGCCCCGGGCTGGGAGATACGCAGTATTTT.

The chain recombines TRBV18 with TRBJ1-3, with D tentatively TRBD1 (5 bases). Per the germline V gene, CDR1 is KGHSH and CDR2 is LQKENI. V lost 3 bases to trimming and J lost 1 base, with 7 bases between them. This CDR3 region has 14 residues. The CDR3 sequence is CASSPGVSGNTIYF. CDR3 coding DNA: TGTGCCAGCTCACCGGGGGTATCTGGAAACACCATATATTTT.

V and J are TRBV7-3 and TRBJ1-6; weak D call: TRBD1 (6 bases). The CDR3 runs 16 residues. V lost 0 bases and J lost 4, with 10 bases in between. The germline V gene has CDR1 SGHTA and CDR2 FQGTGA. The CDR3 loop is CASSLTRTAYNSPLHF. The DNA of the CDR3 is TGTGCCAGCAGCTTAACTAGGACAGCTTATAATTCACCCCTCCACTTT.

This clonotype was recorded at least ten times. The gene calls are TRBV4-2 and TRBJ2-1; 8 bases are shared with TRBD2. This CDR3 comprises 16 residues. J gave up 4 bases and V 1 base, and 6 bases lay outside the gene matches. CDR1 and CDR2 from the germline V gene are LGHNA and YNFKEQ. In DNA form, the CDR3 reads TGTGCCAGCAGCCAAGGTTCGGGGGGGTTTTACAATGAGCAGTTCTTC. As protein: CASSQGSGGFYNEQFF.

Turning to this clonotype: As the CDR3 is not closed by the conserved phenylalanine or tryptophan, this likely results from a read error. It is unclear where the CDR3 begins or ends on the DNA, so no DNA is shown, and the CDR3 is as TCRdb lists it. The gene calls are TRBV7-2 and TRBJ2-6; TRBD2 reflects the table's D call only, with no check against the DNA. Counting both end residues, the CDR3 totals 18 amino acids. Per germline, CDR1 SGHTA and CDR2 FQGNSA. The CDR3 sequence: CASSLAWLAGQETQYFGA.

At least ten counts were recorded for this clonotype. With a much larger clone just one base away, this may be a read error. The rearrangement uses TRBV24-1 and TRBJ2-7; maybe TRBD2 (5 bases). This CDR3 contains 14 residues. Germline CDR1 KGHDR, CDR2 SFDVKD. Between the trimmed V and J ends, which lost 5 bases and 7 bases, there was a span of 17 bases. CDR3 protein: CATSGRVSKDEQYF. The CDR3 DNA reads as TGTGCCACCAGTGGGCGGGTAAGTAAGGATGAGCAGTACTTC.

This clonotype was detected many times. With a much larger clone just one base away, this may be a read error. The chain carries TRBV7-9 and TRBJ2-1, with 10 bases fitting TRBD1. CDR1 and CDR2 from the germline V gene are SEHNR and FQNEAQ (reference sequence). The length of the CDR3 is 13 residues. V shed 5 bases, J shed 15 bases, and the junction held 10 bases outside the gene matches. The CDR3 DNA reads as TGTGCCAGCAGCCTCGGACAGGGGGGCTTTTGGTTCTTC. Protein sequence: CASSLGQGGFWFF.

This clonotype was found many times. This may arise from a read error, as a much more abundant clone is one base away. The chain uses TRBV28 and TRBJ2-7; 10 bases line up with TRBD2. The trim removed 4 bases at V and 7 bases at J, leaving 10 bases unmatched. Germline V CDR1 and CDR2: MDHEN, SYDVKM. This CDR3 comprises 15 residues. The CDR3 protein is CASSSRLAGSNEQYF. For the CDR3, the DNA is TGTGCCAGCAGTTCGAGACTAGCGGGTAGCAATGAGCAGTACTTC. Using reference TRBV28 and TRBJ2-7 for the parts outside the CDR3, the full variable domain is DVKVTQSSRYLVKRTGEKVFLECVQDMDHENMFWYRQDPGLGLRLIYFSYDVKMKEKGDIPEGYSVSREKKERFSLILESASTNQTSMYLCASSSRLAGSNEQYFGPGTRLTVT.

This rearrangement joins TRBV7-3 to TRBJ2-1, with D maybe TRBD2 (5 bases). Per germline, CDR1 SGHTA and CDR2 FQGTGA. The CDR3 spans 14 residues. Trimming shortened V by 1 base and J by 4 bases, and 8 bases separated the two germline ends. The CDR3 region has the DNA TGTGCCAGCAGCTTAAATCCGGGGTACAATGAGCAGTTCTTC. It yields the protein CASSLNPGYNEQFF.

This clonotype was recorded many times. The chain is built from TRBV2 and TRBJ2-7; no clear D gene. This CDR3 contains 12 residues. Germline V lookup: CDR1 SNHLY, CDR2 FYNNEI. The V end lost 9 bases, the J end lost 1 base, and 10 bases lay between the germline ends. The CDR3 nucleotides are TGTGCCAGTAAGGACCGATCCTACGAGCAGTACTTC. It is translated as CASKDRSYEQYF.

The sample holds many counts of this clonotype. The chain recombines TRBV7-3 with TRBJ1-1; D not certain. The V end was cut by 3 bases, the J end by 6 bases, with 17 bases between. CDR3 length equals 15 residues. The V gene's germline CDR1 is SGHTA and CDR2 FQGTGA. CDR3 sequence: CASSFSFRNEAEAFF. The CDR3 DNA is TGTGCCAGCAGCTTCTCTTTCAGAAACGAAGCTGAAGCTTTCTTT.

The rearrangement uses TRBV24-1 and TRBJ1-1, with 8 bases fitting TRBD1. The J call is in doubt because the DNA end fits TRBJ2-1 better. In germline, CDR1 is KGHDR, CDR2 SFDVKD. This CDR3 is built from 14 residues. CDR3 DNA sequence: TGTGCCACCAGTGATTTTCAGGGGGCGAATGAGCAGTTCTTC. This gives the protein CATSDFQGANEQFF.

Here the CDR3 reads CASSLRHVTPMISNQPQHF. In DNA form, the CDR3 reads TGTGCCAGTAGCCTGCGGCATGTTACACCCATGATTAGCAATCAGCCCCAGCATTTT. This chain links TRBV19 with TRBJ1-5; D unresolved. Germline-derived CDR1 and CDR2 are LNHDA and SQIVND (reference sequence). V was trimmed by 6 bases and J by 0 bases, leaving 24 bases between them. There are 19 residues in the CDR3.